The present entry profiles one T cell receptor (beta chain) with its context. Its antigen is still unknown. The data were obtained in a study of monozygotic twins with inflammatory bowel disease (dated by TCRdb to between 2018 and 2021). Broadly, across the study: A total of some 28 monozygotic twin pairs were included in the full study, comprising nine German pairs (four IBD-concordant, five IBD-discordant) and 19 IBD-discordant Danish pairs. The search for disease-associated traits relied mainly on comparing IBD patients with their genetically identical healthy co-twins within discordant pairs. Each individual had, on average, about 151 000 unique TCRalpha sequences and 181 000 unique TCRbeta sequences available for analysis.

Library generation was performed with 5' RACE. For each TCR library, 3,000 to 4,000 ng of total RNA was used. cDNA was synthesized with SMARTScribe reverse transcriptase in eight separate reactions per sample. During cDNA synthesis, template switching introduced unique molecular identifiers that contained a 6-nucleotide sample barcode. TCRalpha and TCRbeta cDNA was amplified by two nested PCRs of around 15 and 9 cycles, with bead purification after each PCR. Before amplification, the cDNA was treated with uracil DNA-glycosylase and purified using the QIAquick PCR purification kit. The second PCR added Illumina TruSeq-compatible adapters along with sample-specific barcodes. TapeStation and Qubit were used to check library quality and concentration, and 4 to 6 ng of each library went into the pool. Pooled libraries were sequenced on an Illumina HiSeq2500 single-index Rapid Run with 2 x 100 bp reads and custom sequencing primers. Processing in the source paper ran as follows. MiGEC version 1.2.6 was used for UMI-based consensus assembly, which corrected PCR and sequencing errors. MiXCR version 2.1.1 was used for V(D)J alignment, clonotype assembly and CDR3 extraction. To normalise gene usage, clonotype sharing and MAIT/NKT TCR abundance, the analysis used the top 1000, 10 000 and 20 000 clonotypes per sample. After downsampling to 27 000 UMIs, diversity was calculated as the inverse Simpson index using the vegan R package. Paired Mann-Whitney U tests on discordant twin pairs were used, with Benjamini-Hochberg multiple-testing correction. The reads went through TCRdb reprocessing, and each CDR3 protein sequence gets one entry with no DNA. It is TCRdb's table, rather than the study itself, that gives the V and J calls and clone size. The table for this sample records around 450,000 distinct CDR3 sequences. The ten largest clones add up to about 2.3% of the sample.

An approximately 2.6 ml peripheral blood sample was drawn into PAXgene tubes per donor and stored at -80°C. Without any T cell sorting, total RNA was extracted from whole blood using the PAXgene blood miRNA kit on an automated QIAcube. Deep TCRalpha and TCRbeta repertoire profiling with unique molecular barcoding was performed on peripheral blood of monozygotic twin pairs concordant or discordant for inflammatory bowel disease. Smoking habits were recorded for all twin pairs, and individuals were classified as current, former or never smokers. Overall results and qualifications from the work: Compared with healthy twins, IBD patients shared fewer clonotypes with other individuals, and the difference was most pronounced in patients with signs of disease activity. Distinction between different T cell subtypes could not be achieved in the analysis. The results gave no support for a single strong signal or clonotype linked to IBD. Concordant and discordant twins showed no difference in repertoire similarity, possibly because of limited statistical power. Because patients were on differing immunosuppressive treatments, the repertoires may have picked up extra background noise and inter-individual variability. Measured by the inverse Simpson index, TCRbeta repertoire diversity was lower in IBD patients than in their healthy co-twins.

Looking up the germline V gene yields CDR1 SGHTA and CDR2 FQGNSA. The CDR3 measures 15 amino acids from cysteine to phenylalanine. No DNA sequence was recorded. Specimen: blood. The chain employs TRBV7-2 and TRBJ1-3. This sequence was found in a human donor with ulcerative colitis or Crohn's disease, or a healthy co-twin of an affected twin (not recorded which). The CDR3 protein sequence reads: CASSSPVVSGNTIYF.